The 22 T cell receptor beta chains in this list originate from one sample, sequenced in a study of blood T cell repertoires in COVID-19. Assay: immunoSEQ multiplex PCR; the TCRdb copy retains only in-frame clones and omits some. The sample contains 250,000 to 350,000 clones, 80% to 90% of which appear only once. Input material: peripheral blood. These receptors came from a man aged 25 to 40 with acute or convalescent COVID-19.

The chain combines TRBV5-1 with TRBJ2-2; TRBD1 matches 8 bases. V was pared by 0 bases and J by 5 bases, with 3 bases of the junction left unmatched. Germline V CDR1 and CDR2: SGHRS, YFSETQ. This CDR3 contains 15 residues. CDR3 in amino acids: CASSLGQGYTGELFF. DNA of the CDR3: TGCGCCAGCAGCTTGGGACAGGGGTATACCGGGGAGCTGTTTTTT.

This chain joins TRBV6-2 or TRBV6-3 and TRBJ1-5, with 7 nucleotides matching TRBD1. The CDR3 runs to 15 residues. V lost 5 bases, J lost 5 bases, and 9 bases stayed unmatched. The germline CDR1 and CDR2 sequences are MNHEY and SVGEGT. The CDR3 loop reads CASSRQGSGHQPQHF. CDR3 in DNA: TGTGCCAGCAGTCGACAGGGATCGGGCCATCAGCCCCAGCATTTT.

The chain has TRBV20-1 and TRBJ2-1, with no clear D. The V end lost 2 bases, the J end lost 10 bases, and 6 bases lay between the germline ends. Per the germline V gene, CDR1 is DFQATT and CDR2 is SNEGSKA (reference sequence). There are 10 residues in the CDR3. The DNA for the CDR3 is TGCAGTGCTAGATGGCCGGAGCAGTTCTTC. Its translation is CSARWPEQFF.

In the case of this clone: Other DNA sequences from this sample encode an identical CDR3 as well. The chain couples TRBV7-9 to TRBJ1-1; D gene uncertain. V shed 2 bases and J shed 4 bases, with 8 bases lying between them. The germline V gene encodes CDR1 SEHNR and CDR2 FQNEAQ (reference sequence). This CDR3 spans 13 amino acids. CDR3: CASSLLSGTEAFF. The CDR3, as DNA: TGTGCCAGCAGCTTACTCTCGGGCACTGAAGCTTTCTTT.

The chain has TRBV2 and TRBJ2-1; 12 nucleotides match TRBD2. CDR3 length equals 15 residues. CDR1 SNHLY and CDR2 FYNNEI come from the germline V gene. V lost 10 bases to trimming and J lost 4 bases; unmatched junction nucleotides: 8. The chain's CDR3 is CATPHGLAGYNEQFF. As DNA, the CDR3 is TGTGCCACTCCCCACGGACTAGCGGGGTACAATGAGCAGTTCTTC.

V is TRBV7-8 and J is TRBJ2-3, with D possibly TRBD2 on 6 matching bases. The germline V gene encodes CDR1 SGHVS and CDR2 FQNEAQ. With 5 bases removed from V and 4 bases from J, the gap between germline ends came to 25 bases. The CDR3 extends over 18 amino acids. The CDR3 nucleotides read TGTGCCAGCAGCCCTACCGGGACTCCCAGCCATCGGGCAGATACGCAGTATTTT. Protein product: CASSPTGTPSHRADTQYF.

The chain joins TRBV4-1 to TRBJ2-6, with D perhaps TRBD1 (6 bases). The CDR3 runs to 15 residues. Trimming shortened V by 4 bases and J by 1 base, and 8 bases separated the two germline ends. From germline, CDR1 is MGHRA and CDR2 YSYEKL. CDR3 in amino acids: CASSPDRSGANVLTF. The CDR3 DNA reads as TGCGCCAGCAGCCCAGACAGGTCTGGGGCCAACGTCCTGACTTTC.

The gene calls are TRBV19 and TRBJ1-6, with TRBD1 identical over 9 bases. The germline V gene has CDR1 LNHDA and CDR2 SQIVND (reference sequence). Trimming removed 4 bases from V and 6 bases from J; junction bases left unmatched: 4. CDR3 length equals 15 residues. The CDR3, as DNA: TGTGCCAGTAGTACCCGGGACAGGGTTAATTCACCCCTCCACTTT. It is translated as CASSTRDRVNSPLHF. The variable domain in full, with the rest retrieved from reference TRBV19 and TRBJ1-6, is DGGITQSPKYLFRKEGQNVTLSCEQNLNHDAMYWYRQDPGQGLRLIYYSQIVNDFQKGDIAEGYSVSREKKESFPLTVTSAQKNPTAFYLCASSTRDRVNSPLHFGNGTRLTVT.

The chain couples TRBV27 to TRBJ2-7; 11 bases are a match to TRBD2. Trimming took 2 bases from V and 3 from J; bases not matched to a gene: 3. This CDR3 spans 15 amino acids. The germline V gene encodes CDR1 MNHEY and CDR2 SMNVEV (reference sequence). As DNA, the CDR3 is TGTGCCAGCAGTTTAACCGGACTAGCGGGCTACGAGCAGTACTTC. Amino acid sequence: CASSLTGLAGYEQYF.

This clone was counted a single time. The rearrangement joins TRBV6-5 to TRBJ2-3; TRBD2 matches 7 bases. Unmatched junction bases numbered 10, after V lost 8 bases and J lost 5 bases. Germline assignment: CDR1 MNHEY and CDR2 SVGAGI. CDR3 length: 14 residues. The CDR3 bases are TGTGCCAGCTTTTCGGGAGGTGTTAAAGATACGCAGTATTTT. Protein: CASFSGGVKDTQYF.

The chain employs TRBV28 and TRBJ1-2, with D possibly matching TRBD1 (5 bases). CDR1 and CDR2 from the germline V gene are MDHEN and SYDVKM. Trimming took 10 bases from V and 4 from J, leaving 22 bases between them. The CDR3 has 15 residues. DNA of the CDR3: TGTGCCACCCAGATGGGGACTGAACCCCTCTATGGCTACACCTTC. Its translation: CATQMGTEPLYGYTF.

The chain employs TRBV25-1 and TRBJ1-6; possible D gene TRBD1, 6 bases. Germline CDR1 is MGHDK and CDR2 is SYGVNS. The germline V and J ends were trimmed by 6 bases and 10 bases, with 13 bases remaining between them. The CDR3 length is 13 residues. In DNA form, the CDR3 reads TGTGCCAGCAGGGAACAGGGTCAATCACCCCTCCACTTT. Amino acids: CASREQGQSPLHF.

This rearrangement joins TRBV24-1 to TRBJ2-3; weak D call: TRBD1 (6 bases). The CDR3 sequence is 15 residues long. V was clipped by 0 bases and J by 2 bases, with 8 bases between them. CDR1 and CDR2 (germline): KGHDR, SFDVKD. CDR3 nucleotide sequence: TGTGCCACCAGTGATTTGGGACAGTTCACAGATACGCAGTATTTT. Its translation is CATSDLGQFTDTQYF.

The chain combines TRBV18 with TRBJ2-7, with 8 nucleotides matching TRBD2. The J segment lost 4 bases and the V segment lost 5 bases, leaving 10 bases of the junction unmatched. The V gene's germline CDR1 is KGHSH and CDR2 LQKENI. The CDR3 has 15 residues. CDR3 sequence reads: CASSSNAGTSYEQYF. CDR3 nucleotide sequence: TGTGCCAGCTCATCGAACGCCGGGACTAGTTACGAGCAGTACTTC.

V and J are TRBV5-1 and TRBJ1-2; D is ambiguous. The germline V gene encodes CDR1 SGHRS and CDR2 YFSETQ. CDR3 length equals 15 residues. V was trimmed by 4 bases and J by 4 bases, leaving 17 bases between them. The CDR3 region is CASSPVAGISYGYTF. As DNA, the CDR3 is TGCGCCAGCAGCCCCGTTGCGGGGATCAGCTATGGCTACACCTTC.

This chain joins TRBV5-1 and TRBJ1-6; D unclear. The V and J ends lost 0 bases and 7 bases respectively, with 20 bases between them. CDR3 size: 18 residues. The germline V gene encodes CDR1 SGHRS and CDR2 YFSETQ. CDR3 amino acids: CASSLALGGGRENSPLHF. CDR3 DNA sequence: TGCGCCAGCAGCTTGGCCTTGGGTGGAGGCCGAGAGAATTCACCCCTCCACTTT.

This sequence joins TRBV5-4 and TRBJ2-3; possible D gene TRBD2, 6 bases. Germline CDR1 SGHNT, CDR2 YYREEE (reference sequence). Trimming removed 2 bases at V and 0 bases at J, with 10 bases between. This CDR3 region has 15 residues. The CDR3 here is CASSFRTTSTDTQYF. The CDR3 bases are TGTGCCAGCAGCTTCCGGACTACCAGCACAGATACGCAGTATTTT.

This rearrangement joins TRBV28 to TRBJ1-1, with D maybe TRBD1 (6 bases). Germline V gene data show CDR1 as MDHEN and CDR2 as SYDVKM. The ends were cut back, 1 base at V and 2 bases at J, with 11 bases in the middle. This CDR3 has 15 residues. This CDR3 is CASSLLAQGNTEAFF. The CDR3 DNA follows: TGTGCCAGCAGTTTATTAGCACAGGGAAACACTGAAGCTTTCTTT.

This clone was seen a few times. This chain links TRBV5-4 with TRBJ1-1; D is perhaps TRBD1 (5 bases). CDR1 and CDR2 (germline): SGHNT, YYREEE (reference sequence). Trimming removed 3 bases from V and 0 bases from J, with 21 bases in between. This CDR3 has 18 residues. This CDR3 reads CASSWQSGTFSMNTEAFF. For the CDR3, the DNA is TGTGCCAGCAGCTGGCAATCCGGGACTTTCTCAATGAACACTGAAGCTTTCTTT.

V usage is TRBV9 and J usage is TRBJ2-7; 7 nucleotides line up with TRBD1. Trimming took 4 bases from V and 3 from J; bases not matched to a gene: 10. Germline V gene sequence: CDR1 SGDLS, CDR2 YYNGEE. This CDR3 spans 15 amino acids. Written as DNA, the CDR3 is TGTGCCAGCAGCCAAATGGGGGACAGTCACTACGAGCAGTACTTC. Residues: CASSQMGDSHYEQYF.

The V call is TRBV5-1, the J call TRBJ2-7, with TRBD2 matching 9 bases. The V gene's germline CDR1 is SGHRS and CDR2 YFSETQ. J lost 10 bases, V lost 3 bases, and 8 bases had no gene match. The CDR3 totals 13 residues. The DNA of the CDR3 is TGCGCCAGCAGCTGTCCCGGGACTAGCTATCAGTACTTC. It encodes CASSCPGTSYQYF.

The genes are TRBV3-1 (or the pseudogene TRBV3-2) and TRBJ1-2; the match to TRBD1 covers 7 bases. Germline V CDR1 and CDR2: LGHDT, YNNKEL (reference sequence). Unmatched junction bases numbered 16, after V lost 1 base and J lost 8 bases. This CDR3 has 17 residues. The DNA for the CDR3 is TGTGCCAGCAGCCAAGCGACCGACAGGGTAGGGGTAAGGGGCTACACCTTC. Translated, it gives CASSQATDRVGVRGYTF.